This T cell receptor (beta chain) comes out of a study of control samples from healthy donors and cancer patients. Germline V CDR1 and CDR2: GTSNPN, SVGIG (reference sequence). There are 12 residues in the CDR3. Deletions cut 2 bases from V and 1 base from J, with 5 bases between. TCRdb's table, derived via immunoSEQ multiplex PCR, lists solely in-frame clones and lacks some. The data show 140,000 or so clones, 91% seen once. Sequencing was carried out using blood. This clonotype was sampled from a man in his thirties or forties in good health. The rearrangement joins TRBV30 to TRBJ1-1, with no clear D. CDR3 DNA sequence: TGTGCCTGGAGTACAGAGAACACTGAAGCTTTCTTT. Protein: CAWSTENTEAFF.